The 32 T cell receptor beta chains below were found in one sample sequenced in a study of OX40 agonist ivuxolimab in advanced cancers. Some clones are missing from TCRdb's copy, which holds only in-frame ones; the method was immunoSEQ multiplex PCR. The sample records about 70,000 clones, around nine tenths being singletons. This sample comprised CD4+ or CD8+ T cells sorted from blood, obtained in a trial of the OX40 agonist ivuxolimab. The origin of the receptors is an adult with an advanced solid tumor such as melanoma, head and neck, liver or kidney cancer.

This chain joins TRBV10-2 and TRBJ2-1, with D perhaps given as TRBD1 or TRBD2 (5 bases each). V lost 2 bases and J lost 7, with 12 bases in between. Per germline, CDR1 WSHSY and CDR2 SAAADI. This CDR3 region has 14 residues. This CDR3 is CASSEGTQRNEQFF. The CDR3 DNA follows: TGCGCCAGCAGTGAGGGGACCCAAAGGAATGAGCAGTTCTTC.

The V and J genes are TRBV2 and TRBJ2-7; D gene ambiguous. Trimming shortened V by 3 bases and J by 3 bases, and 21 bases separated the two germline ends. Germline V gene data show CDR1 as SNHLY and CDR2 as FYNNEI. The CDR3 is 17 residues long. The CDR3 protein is CASSDQDPTRDIYEQYF. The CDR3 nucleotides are TGTGCCAGCAGTGACCAAGATCCGACACGAGATATCTACGAGCAGTACTTC.

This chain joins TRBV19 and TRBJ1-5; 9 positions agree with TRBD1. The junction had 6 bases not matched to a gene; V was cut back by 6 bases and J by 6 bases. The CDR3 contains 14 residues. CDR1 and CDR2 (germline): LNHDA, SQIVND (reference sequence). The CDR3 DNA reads TGTGCCAGTAGCTGGACAGGGGAGCGTCAGCCCCAGCATTTT. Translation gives CASSWTGERQPQHF.

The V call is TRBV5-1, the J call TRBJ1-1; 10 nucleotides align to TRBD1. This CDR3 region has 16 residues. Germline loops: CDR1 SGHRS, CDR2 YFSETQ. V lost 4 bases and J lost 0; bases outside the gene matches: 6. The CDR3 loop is CASSPGQGTVNTEAFF. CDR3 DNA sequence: TGCGCCAGCAGCCCGGGACAGGGGACGGTGAACACTGAAGCTTTCTTT.

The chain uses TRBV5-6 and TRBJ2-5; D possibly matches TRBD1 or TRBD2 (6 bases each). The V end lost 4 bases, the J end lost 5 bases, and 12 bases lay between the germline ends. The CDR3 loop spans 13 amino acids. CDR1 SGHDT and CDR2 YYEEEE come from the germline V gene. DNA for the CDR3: TGTGCCAGCAGCAATCTCGGGGGCGAGACCCAGTACTTC. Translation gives CASSNLGGETQYF. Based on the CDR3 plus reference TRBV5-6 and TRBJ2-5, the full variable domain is DAGVTQSPTHLIKTRGQQVTLRCSPKSGHDTVSWYQQALGQGPQFIFQYYEEEERQRGNFPDRFSGHQFPNYSSELNVNALLLGDSALYLCASSNLGGETQYFGPGTRLLVL.

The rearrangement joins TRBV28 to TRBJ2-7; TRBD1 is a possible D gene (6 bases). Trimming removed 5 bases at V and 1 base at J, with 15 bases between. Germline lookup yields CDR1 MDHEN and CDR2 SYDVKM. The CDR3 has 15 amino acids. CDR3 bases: TGTGCCAGCAGTCCCCCTCGGACAGTATCCTACGAGCAGTACTTC. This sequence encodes CASSPPRTVSYEQYF.

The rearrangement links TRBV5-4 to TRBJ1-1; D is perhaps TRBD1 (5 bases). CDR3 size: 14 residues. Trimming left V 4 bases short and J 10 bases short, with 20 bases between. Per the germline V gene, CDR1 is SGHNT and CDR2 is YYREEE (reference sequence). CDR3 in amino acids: CASSLDGTPGGAFF. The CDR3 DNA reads TGTGCCAGCAGCCTGGACGGTACCCCGGGGGGAGCTTTCTTT. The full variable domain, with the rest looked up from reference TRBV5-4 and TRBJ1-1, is ETGVTQSPTHLIKTRGQQVTLRCSSQSGHNTVSWYQQALGQGPQFIFQYYREEENGRGNFPPRFSGLQFPNYSSELNVNALELDDSALYLCASSLDGTPGGAFFGQGTRLTVV.

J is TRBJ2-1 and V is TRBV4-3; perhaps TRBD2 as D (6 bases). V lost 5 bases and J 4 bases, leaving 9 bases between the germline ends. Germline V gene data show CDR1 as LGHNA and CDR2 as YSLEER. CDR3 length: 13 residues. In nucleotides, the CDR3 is TGCGCCAGCAGCTTGGCGGGGTACAATGAGCAGTTCTTC. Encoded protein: CASSLAGYNEQFF.

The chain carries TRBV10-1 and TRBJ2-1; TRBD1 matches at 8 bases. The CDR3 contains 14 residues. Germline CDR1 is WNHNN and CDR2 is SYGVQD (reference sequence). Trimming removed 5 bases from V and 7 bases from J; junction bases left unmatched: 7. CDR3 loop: CASSWTGNENEQFF. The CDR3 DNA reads TGCGCCAGCAGTTGGACAGGGAATGAGAATGAGCAGTTCTTC.

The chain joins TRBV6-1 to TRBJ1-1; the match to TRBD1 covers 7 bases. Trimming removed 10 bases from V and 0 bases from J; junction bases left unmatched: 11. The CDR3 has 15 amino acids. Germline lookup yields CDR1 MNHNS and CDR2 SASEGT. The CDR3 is CATSSGRGMNTEAFF. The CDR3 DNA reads TGTGCCACTTCATCGGGCAGGGGGATGAACACTGAAGCTTTCTTT.

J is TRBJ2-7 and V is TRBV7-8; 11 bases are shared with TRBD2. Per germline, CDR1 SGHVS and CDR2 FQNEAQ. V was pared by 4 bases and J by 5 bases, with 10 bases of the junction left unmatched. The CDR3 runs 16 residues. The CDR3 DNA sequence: TGTGCCAGCAGCTCACGGCGGCTAGCGGGAGGCCACGAGCAGTACTTC. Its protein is CASSSRRLAGGHEQYF.

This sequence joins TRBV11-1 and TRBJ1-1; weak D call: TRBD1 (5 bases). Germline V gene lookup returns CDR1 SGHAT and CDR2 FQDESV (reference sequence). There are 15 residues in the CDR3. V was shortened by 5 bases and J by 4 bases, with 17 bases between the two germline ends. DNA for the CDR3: TGTGCCAGCAGCCGGTCAGGGTTTTTGGGCACTGAAGCTTTCTTT. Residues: CASSRSGFLGTEAFF.

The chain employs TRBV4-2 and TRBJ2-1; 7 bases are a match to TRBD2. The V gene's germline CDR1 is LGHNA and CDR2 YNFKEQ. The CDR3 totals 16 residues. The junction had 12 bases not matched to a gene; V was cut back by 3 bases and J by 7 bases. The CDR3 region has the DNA TGTGCCAGCAGCCAGGCAGTCGGGGGGAGTCGGAATGAGCAGTTCTTC. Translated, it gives CASSQAVGGSRNEQFF.

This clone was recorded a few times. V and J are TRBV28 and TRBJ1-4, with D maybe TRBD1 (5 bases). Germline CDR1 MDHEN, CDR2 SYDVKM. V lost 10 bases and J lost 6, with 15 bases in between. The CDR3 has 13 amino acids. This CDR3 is CATTSGTDEKLFF. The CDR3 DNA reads TGTGCCACCACTTCCGGGACGGATGAAAAACTGTTTTTT.

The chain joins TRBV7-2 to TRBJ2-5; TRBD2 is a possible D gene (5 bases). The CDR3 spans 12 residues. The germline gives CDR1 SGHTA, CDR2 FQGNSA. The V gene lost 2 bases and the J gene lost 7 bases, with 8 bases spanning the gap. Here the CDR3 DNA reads TGTGCCAGCAGCTTACTCCGGGGGACCCAGTACTTC. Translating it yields CASSLLRGTQYF.

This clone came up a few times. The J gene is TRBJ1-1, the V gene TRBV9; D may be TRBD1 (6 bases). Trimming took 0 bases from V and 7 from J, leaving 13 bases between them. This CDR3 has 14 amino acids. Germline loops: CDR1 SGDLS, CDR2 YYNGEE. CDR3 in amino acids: CASSVGGEGGEAFF. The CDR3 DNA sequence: TGTGCCAGCAGCGTAGGTGGGGAAGGGGGTGAAGCTTTCTTT. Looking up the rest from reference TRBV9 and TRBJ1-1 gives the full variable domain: DSGVTQTPKHLITATGQRVTLRCSPRSGDLSVYWYQQSLDQGLQFLIQYYNGEERAKGNILERFSAQQFPDLHSELNLSSLELGDSALYFCASSVGGEGGEAFFGQGTRLTVV.

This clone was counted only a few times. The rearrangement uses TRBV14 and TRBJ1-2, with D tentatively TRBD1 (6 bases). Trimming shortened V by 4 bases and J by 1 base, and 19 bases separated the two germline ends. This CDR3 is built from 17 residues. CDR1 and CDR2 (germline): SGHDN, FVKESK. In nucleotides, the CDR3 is TGTGCCAGCAGCCCTTTACAGGGAGGGGGACTTAACTATGGCTACACCTTC. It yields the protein CASSPLQGGGLNYGYTF. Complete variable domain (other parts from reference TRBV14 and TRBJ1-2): EAGVTQFPSHSVIEKGQTVTLRCDPISGHDNLYWYRRVMGKEIKFLLHFVKESKQDESGMPNNRFLAERTGGTYSTLKVQPAELEDSGVYFCASSPLQGGGLNYGYTFGSGTRLTVV.

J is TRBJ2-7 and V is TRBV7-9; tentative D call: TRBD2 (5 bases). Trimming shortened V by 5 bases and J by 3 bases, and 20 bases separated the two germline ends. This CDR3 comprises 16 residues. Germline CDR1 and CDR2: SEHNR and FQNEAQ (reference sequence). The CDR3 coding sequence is TGTGCCAGCAGCCTCCTGCCGGGTCTCGGGAACTACGAGCAGTACTTC. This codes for CASSLLPGLGNYEQYF. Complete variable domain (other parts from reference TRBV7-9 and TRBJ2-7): DTGVSQNPRHKITKRGQNVTFRCDPISEHNRLYWYRQTLGQGPEFLTYFQNEAQLEKSRLLSDRFSAERPKGSFSTLEIQRTEQGDSAMYLCASSLLPGLGNYEQYFGPGTRLTVT.

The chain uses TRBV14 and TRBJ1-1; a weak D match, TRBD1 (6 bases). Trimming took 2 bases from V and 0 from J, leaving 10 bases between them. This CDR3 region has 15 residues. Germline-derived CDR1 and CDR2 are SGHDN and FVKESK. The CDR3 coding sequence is TGTGCCAGCAGCCAAAACAGGGTCTTGAACACTGAAGCTTTCTTT. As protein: CASSQNRVLNTEAFF.

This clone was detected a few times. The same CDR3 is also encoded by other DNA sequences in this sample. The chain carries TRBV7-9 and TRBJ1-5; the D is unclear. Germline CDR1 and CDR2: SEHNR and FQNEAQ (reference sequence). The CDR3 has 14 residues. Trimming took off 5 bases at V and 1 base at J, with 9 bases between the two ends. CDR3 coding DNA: TGTGCCAGCAGCCCCCAAGGGAGCAATCAGCCCCAGCATTTT. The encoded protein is CASSPQGSNQPQHF.

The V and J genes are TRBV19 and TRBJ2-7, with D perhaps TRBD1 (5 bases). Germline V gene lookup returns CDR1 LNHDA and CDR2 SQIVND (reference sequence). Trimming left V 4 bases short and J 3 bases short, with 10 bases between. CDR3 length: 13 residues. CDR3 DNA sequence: TGTGCCAGTAGTACGGCAGGGATCTACGAGCAGTACTTC. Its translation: CASSTAGIYEQYF.

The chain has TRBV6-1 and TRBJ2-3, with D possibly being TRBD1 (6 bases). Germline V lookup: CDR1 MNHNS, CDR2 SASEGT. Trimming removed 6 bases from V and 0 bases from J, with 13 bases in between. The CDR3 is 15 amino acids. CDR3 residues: CASRIQGTSTDTQYF. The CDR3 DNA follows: TGTGCCAGCAGGATACAGGGAACTAGCACAGATACGCAGTATTTT.

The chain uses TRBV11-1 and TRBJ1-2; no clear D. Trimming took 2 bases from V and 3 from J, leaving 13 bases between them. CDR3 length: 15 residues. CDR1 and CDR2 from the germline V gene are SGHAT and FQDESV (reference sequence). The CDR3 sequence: CASSLSPDDYYGYTF. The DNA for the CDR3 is TGTGCCAGCAGCTTATCACCTGATGACTACTATGGCTACACCTTC.

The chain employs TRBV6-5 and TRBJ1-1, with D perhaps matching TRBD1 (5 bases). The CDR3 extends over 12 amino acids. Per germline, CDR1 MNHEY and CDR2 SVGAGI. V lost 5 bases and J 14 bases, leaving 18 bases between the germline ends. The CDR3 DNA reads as TGTGCCAGCAGTCCTGACAGCGGGGTGAACTTCTTT. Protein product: CASSPDSGVNFF.

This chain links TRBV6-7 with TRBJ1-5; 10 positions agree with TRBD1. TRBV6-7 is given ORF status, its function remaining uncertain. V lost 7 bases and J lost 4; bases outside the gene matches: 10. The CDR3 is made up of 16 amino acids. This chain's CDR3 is CASTNGGQGLNQPQHF. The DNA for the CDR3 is TGTGCCAGCACCAACGGGGGACAGGGGTTGAATCAGCCCCAGCATTTT.

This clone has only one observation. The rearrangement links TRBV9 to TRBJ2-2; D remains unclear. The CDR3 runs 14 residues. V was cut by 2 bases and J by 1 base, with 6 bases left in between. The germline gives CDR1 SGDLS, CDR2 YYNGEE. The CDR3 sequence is CASSVDGNTGELFF. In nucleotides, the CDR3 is TGTGCCAGCAGCGTGGACGGGAACACCGGGGAGCTGTTTTTT.

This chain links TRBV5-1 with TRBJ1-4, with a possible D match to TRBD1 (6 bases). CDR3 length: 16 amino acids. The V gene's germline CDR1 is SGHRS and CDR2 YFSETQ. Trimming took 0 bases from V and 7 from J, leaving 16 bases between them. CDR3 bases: TGCGCCAGCAGCTTGGGTTCGGGGGCAAGGGGTGAAAAACTGTTTTTT. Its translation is CASSLGSGARGEKLFF.

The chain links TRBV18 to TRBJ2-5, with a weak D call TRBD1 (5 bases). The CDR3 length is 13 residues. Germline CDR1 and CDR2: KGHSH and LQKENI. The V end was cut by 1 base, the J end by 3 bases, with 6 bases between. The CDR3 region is CASSPRTKETQYF. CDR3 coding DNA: TGTGCCAGCTCACCACGGACAAAAGAGACCCAGTACTTC.

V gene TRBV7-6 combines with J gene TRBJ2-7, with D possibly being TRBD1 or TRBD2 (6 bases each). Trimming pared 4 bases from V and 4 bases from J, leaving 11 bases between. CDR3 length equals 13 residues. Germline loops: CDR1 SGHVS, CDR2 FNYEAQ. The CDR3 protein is CASSWAGTYEQYF. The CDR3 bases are TGTGCCAGCAGCTGGGCGGGGACATACGAGCAGTACTTC.

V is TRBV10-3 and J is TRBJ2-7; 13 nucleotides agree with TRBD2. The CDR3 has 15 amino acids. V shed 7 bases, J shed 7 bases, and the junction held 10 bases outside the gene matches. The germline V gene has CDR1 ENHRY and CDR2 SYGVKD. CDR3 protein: CAITESGTSGTEQYF. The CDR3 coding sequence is TGTGCCATCACCGAGTCCGGGACTAGCGGGACGGAGCAGTACTTC.

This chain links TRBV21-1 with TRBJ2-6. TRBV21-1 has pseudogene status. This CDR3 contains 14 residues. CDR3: CASSFKRGANVLTF. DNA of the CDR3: TGTGCCAGCAGCTTTAAACGTGGGGCCAACGTCCTGACTTTC.

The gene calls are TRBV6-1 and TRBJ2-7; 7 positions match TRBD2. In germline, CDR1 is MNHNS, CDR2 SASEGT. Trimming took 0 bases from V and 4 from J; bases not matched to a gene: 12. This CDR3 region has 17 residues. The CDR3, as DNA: TGTGCCAGCAGTGAAGCTTTCCGGACTAGTCACGGATACGAGCAGTACTTC. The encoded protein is CASSEAFRTSHGYEQYF.